The 24 T cell receptor beta chains given below trace back to one sample, sequenced in a study of healthy donors' naive CD4 and CD8 T cells. A linear amplification protocol produced the TCR libraries from 400 to 550 ng of total RNA. A single record per CDR3 protein comes from TCRdb applying MiXCR to the reads. Found here are roughly 200,000 distinct CDR3 sequences, 65% to 75% of them singletons; the top ten hold 2% to 2.5%. The sample consisted of naive CD4+ and CD8+ T cells sorted from blood, pooled from several donors. The receptors come from a pool of human donors in good health; the sample pools cells from several healthy donors.

The chain has TRBV7-9 and TRBJ1-2; D unresolved. The CDR3 is made up of 14 amino acids. Trimming took 7 bases from V and 3 from J, leaving 15 bases between them. Per the germline V gene, CDR1 is SEHNR and CDR2 is FQNEAQ (reference sequence). The CDR3 here is CASTPGRSDYGYTF. The CDR3 nucleotides read TGTGCCAGCACCCCGGGGAGGTCCGACTATGGCTACACCTTC.

This sequence joins TRBV15 and TRBJ2-7; 7 nucleotides align to TRBD2. There are 14 residues in the CDR3. After removal of 0 bases from V and 3 bases from J, the junction contained 2 bases not matched to a gene. Germline assignment: CDR1 LNHNV and CDR2 YYDKDF (reference sequence). The CDR3 loop is CATSRDASGYEQYF. CDR3 nucleotides: TGTGCCACCAGCAGAGACGCTAGCGGCTACGAGCAGTACTTC.

V usage is TRBV19 and J usage is TRBJ2-7; 8 positions agree with TRBD2. Germline V gene data show CDR1 as LNHDA and CDR2 as SQIVND (reference sequence). This CDR3 is built from 11 residues. Unmatched junction bases numbered 0, after V lost 6 bases and J lost 5 bases. CDR3 bases: TGTGCCAGTAGCGGGGGGGACGAGCAGTACTTC. It codes for CASSGGDEQYF. The full variable domain, its missing parts supplied by reference TRBV19 and TRBJ2-7, is DGGITQSPKYLFRKEGQNVTLSCEQNLNHDAMYWYRQDPGQGLRLIYYSQIVNDFQKGDIAEGYSVSREKKESFPLTVTSAQKNPTAFYLCASSGGDEQYFGPGTRLTVT.

The V and J genes are TRBV12-3 or TRBV12-4 and TRBJ1-3; the D is unclear. The CDR3 sequence is 16 residues long. V was cut by 3 bases and J by 1 base, with 13 bases left in between. CDR3 nucleotide sequence: TGTGCCAGCAGTTTTAGAAGGCCTCGATCTGGAAACACCATATATTTT. Translating gives CASSFRRPRSGNTIYF.

The chain is built from TRBV29-1 and TRBJ2-7; 8 nucleotides match TRBD1. Trimming cost V 6 bases and J 1 base; bases outside gene matches: 5. Germline V gene sequence: CDR1 SQVTM, CDR2 ANQGSEA. The CDR3 length is 13 residues. CDR3 sequence: CSVGQGLSYEQYF. The DNA for the CDR3 is TGCAGCGTCGGACAGGGCCTTTCCTACGAGCAGTACTTC.

This sequence joins TRBV25-1 and TRBJ2-7; D not certain. The V gene lost 6 bases and the J gene lost 5 bases, with 8 bases spanning the gap. The CDR3 sequence is 11 residues long. Germline assignment: CDR1 MGHDK and CDR2 SYGVNS. The CDR3 spells CASSVLDEQYF. CDR3 sequence (DNA): TGTGCCAGCAGCGTCCTGGACGAGCAGTACTTC.

The J gene is TRBJ1-6, the V gene TRBV12-3 or TRBV12-4; D call uncertain. Trimming took 5 bases from V and 7 from J, leaving 12 bases between them. The CDR3 loop spans 14 amino acids. CDR3 protein: CASSNLQINSPLHF. CDR3 DNA sequence: TGTGCCAGCAGTAACCTACAGATAAATTCACCCCTCCACTTT.

This clonotype came up once. This chain uses TRBV27 with TRBJ2-7, with 7 bases lining up with TRBD1. Germline-derived CDR1 and CDR2 are MNHEY and SMNVEV (reference sequence). V lost 3 bases to trimming and J lost 3 bases; unmatched junction nucleotides: 11. The length of the CDR3 is 16 residues. The CDR3 is CASSFSQGDRVYEQYF. The CDR3 bases are TGTGCCAGCAGTTTTAGTCAGGGAGACAGGGTCTACGAGCAGTACTTC.

V gene TRBV29-1 combines with J gene TRBJ2-1; TRBD1 matches at 9 bases. Germline CDR1 is SQVTM and CDR2 is ANQGSEA. Trimming took 5 bases from V and 5 from J; bases not matched to a gene: 10. CDR3 length equals 15 residues. The CDR3 here is CSVNIQGAKNNEQFF. In DNA form, the CDR3 reads TGCAGCGTTAATATACAGGGGGCAAAGAACAATGAGCAGTTCTTC.

The chain couples TRBV15 to TRBJ1-6; TRBD1 matches 9 bases. The CDR3 loop spans 15 amino acids. Per germline, CDR1 LNHNV and CDR2 YYDKDF (reference sequence). V was pared by 3 bases and J by 10 bases, with 7 bases of the junction left unmatched. The CDR3, as DNA: TGTGCCACCAGCAGCGGGGACAGGGTCAACTCACCCCTCCACTTT. This encodes CATSSGDRVNSPLHF. Drawing the rest from reference TRBV15 and TRBJ1-6, the complete variable domain is DAMVIQNPRYQVTQFGKPVTLSCSQTLNHNVMYWYQQKSSQAPKLLFHYYDKDFNNEADTPDNFQSRRPNTSFCFLDIRSPGLGDTAMYLCATSSGDRVNSPLHFGNGTRLTVT.

This chain links TRBV19 with TRBJ2-1, with 8 bases lining up with TRBD1. The CDR3 contains 17 residues. Per the germline V gene, CDR1 is LNHDA and CDR2 is SQIVND (reference sequence). V lost 4 bases and J lost 6; bases outside the gene matches: 14. CDR3 nucleotides: TGTGCCAGTAGTAGGGGTGTCGGGACAGGAGATATCAATGAGCAGTTCTTC. It yields the protein CASSRGVGTGDINEQFF.

V gene TRBV6-1 combines with J gene TRBJ1-5, with 9 bases identical to TRBD1. CDR3 size: 19 residues. V shed 3 bases, J shed 7 bases, and the junction held 19 bases outside the gene matches. Germline V gives CDR1 MNHNS, CDR2 SASEGT. This CDR3 is CASSEVWGGIQGAWQPQHF. For the CDR3, the DNA is TGTGCCAGCAGTGAGGTGTGGGGAGGAATACAGGGGGCTTGGCAGCCCCAGCATTTT.

The CDR3 DNA follows: TGTGCCAGCAGTTTGGCCTCATCCGGGTACGAGCAGTACTTC. This codes for CASSLASSGYEQYF. The chain has TRBV27 and TRBJ2-7; no clear D gene. This CDR3 has 14 residues. Between the trimmed V and J ends, which lost 3 bases and 4 bases, there was a span of 13 bases. The germline V gene has CDR1 MNHEY and CDR2 SMNVEV (reference sequence).

V usage is TRBV29-1 and J usage is TRBJ2-1, with TRBD2 identical over 8 bases. V shed 1 base and J 0 bases; nucleotides not matched to a gene: 8. The germline V gene encodes CDR1 SQVTM and CDR2 ANQGSEA. This CDR3 region has 17 residues. Written as DNA, the CDR3 is TGCAGCGTTGAAGGGATAGCGGGACGGAGCTCCTACAATGAGCAGTTCTTC. Encoded protein: CSVEGIAGRSSYNEQFF.

This clonotype occurred a few times. J is TRBJ1-6 and V is TRBV19; 10 bases align to TRBD1. CDR1 LNHDA and CDR2 SQIVND come from the germline V gene (reference sequence). V was clipped by 5 bases and J by 7 bases; unmatched bases: 5. This CDR3 spans 15 amino acids. The CDR3 nucleotides are TGTGCCAGTAGTTTACGACAGGGGGCCAATTCACCCCTCCACTTT. Its translation: CASSLRQGANSPLHF.

Here the CDR3 reads CSVGDKGNQPQHF. DNA for the CDR3: TGCAGCGTGGGAGACAAAGGGAATCAGCCCCAGCATTTT. The chain employs TRBV29-1 and TRBJ1-5; no clear D gene. Germline CDR1 is SQVTM and CDR2 is ANQGSEA. The CDR3 sequence is 13 residues long. Trimming took 6 bases from V and 4 from J, leaving 13 bases between them.

This clonotype was counted a few times. This rearrangement joins TRBV19 to TRBJ2-1, with TRBD2 matching over 7 bases. The CDR3 sequence is 15 residues long. Trimming at V came to 8 bases and at J to 5 bases, leaving 12 bases not matched to a gene. Germline values: CDR1 LNHDA, CDR2 SQIVND (reference sequence). The chain's CDR3 is CASSRLADTNNEQFF. The CDR3 nucleotides read TGTGCCAGTTCGCGACTAGCCGATACCAACAATGAGCAGTTCTTC. The full variable domain, completed using reference TRBV19 and TRBJ2-1, is DGGITQSPKYLFRKEGQNVTLSCEQNLNHDAMYWYRQDPGQGLRLIYYSQIVNDFQKGDIAEGYSVSREKKESFPLTVTSAQKNPTAFYLCASSRLADTNNEQFFGPGTRLTVL.

J is TRBJ2-1 and V is TRBV29-1, with 7 bases aligning to TRBD2. Germline CDR1 and CDR2: SQVTM and ANQGSEA. CDR3 length: 16 amino acids. V shed 8 bases and J 7 bases; nucleotides not matched to a gene: 20. The CDR3 region is CSSVRWARGGMNEQFF. The CDR3 DNA follows: TGCAGCAGTGTAAGGTGGGCAAGGGGAGGGATGAATGAGCAGTTCTTC.

This clonotype was seen only once. This chain uses TRBV6-5 with TRBJ2-2; D remains unclear. V was cut by 2 bases and J by 0 bases, with 7 bases left in between. The CDR3 contains 15 residues. The germline V gene encodes CDR1 MNHEY and CDR2 SVGAGI. The CDR3 here is CASSYAGPNTGELFF. CDR3 in DNA: TGTGCCAGCAGTTACGCAGGTCCGAACACCGGGGAGCTGTTTTTT.

The chain has TRBV12-3 or TRBV12-4 and TRBJ2-5; 11 positions match TRBD2. V was clipped by 4 bases and J by 4 bases; unmatched bases: 5. This CDR3 region has 15 residues. The CDR3 sequence: CASSYRLAGSETQYF. The CDR3 nucleotides read TGTGCCAGCAGTTACCGACTAGCGGGGTCAGAGACCCAGTACTTC.

For the CDR3, the DNA is TGTGCCAGTAGTATAATGACAGGGGGCTACAATGAGCAGTTCTTC. It specifies CASSIMTGGYNEQFF. The rearrangement joins TRBV19 to TRBJ2-1, with TRBD1 identical over 9 bases. The V gene end was trimmed by 2 bases and the J gene end by 3 bases; junction bases not matched to a gene: 2. The CDR3 has 15 residues. Germline assignment: CDR1 LNHDA and CDR2 SQIVND (reference sequence).

This clonotype was seen a handful of times. V usage is TRBV7-6 and J usage is TRBJ2-2, with 8 bases aligning to TRBD1. The germline CDR1 and CDR2 sequences are SGHVS and FNYEAQ. This CDR3 has 15 residues. J lost 1 base, V lost 5 bases, and 3 bases had no gene match. The CDR3 bases are TGTGCCAGCAGCCCCGGGACAGGGAACACCGGGGAGCTGTTTTTT. Its protein product is CASSPGTGNTGELFF.

Concerning this clonotype itself: The missing conserved phenylalanine or tryptophan at the end of this CDR3 makes a read error likely. The gene calls are TRBV6-6 and TRBJ2-5; 14 positions match TRBD2. With V trimmed by 2 bases and J by 1 base, 12 bases remained unmatched. Germline CDR1 reads MNHNY; CDR2 reads SVGAGI (reference sequence). The CDR3 spans 20 residues. The DNA of the CDR3 is TGTGCCAGCAGTTACCCCGCCCGACTAGCGGGAGGGATCCCCCAAGAGACCCAGTACTCC. It is translated as CASSYPARLAGGIPQETQYS.

Only one count was recorded for this clonotype. The gene calls are TRBV27 and TRBJ1-1; D gene ambiguous. Deletions cut 2 bases from V and 6 bases from J, with 7 bases between. This CDR3 comprises 12 residues. The germline CDR1 and CDR2 sequences are MNHEY and SMNVEV (reference sequence). This CDR3 reads CASSLRGSEAFF. DNA for the CDR3: TGTGCCAGCAGTTTACGGGGATCTGAAGCTTTCTTT.